What follows is one T cell receptor (beta chain) and its context. Antigen: not known. Thyroid ultrasound, orbital computed tomography, clinical symptoms, and serum thyroxine and TRAb underpinned diagnoses. The germline CDR1 and CDR2 sequences are SGHTA and FQGNSA. CDR3 length: 12 amino acids. The V end lost 3 bases, the J end lost 12 bases, and 14 bases lay between the germline ends. This record comes from a study of T cells in Graves' hyperthyroidism and ophthalmopathy. General observations from the study: The model predicted ophthalmopathy a median roughly six months before onset.

RNA transcripts yielded amplified TCR beta CDR3 regions. When the TCR CDR3 underwent first-round RT-PCR, the HTBI primer set was used. MiXCR, run by TCRdb on the multiplex PCR reads, gives a single entry per CDR3 protein. The sample carries approximately 640,000 distinct CDR3 sequences, roughly 46% recorded once. This sequence joins TRBV7-2 and TRBJ1-1; D might be TRBD1 (5 bases). This receptor was obtained from an adult man with Graves' disease, either hyperthyroidism or ophthalmopathy (not recorded which). The sequencing sample was made of peripheral blood or thyroid tissue (not recorded which). The CDR3 DNA sequence: TGTGCCAGCAGCTTGGCCCTGGGGGAATCTTTCTTT. It codes for CASSLALGESFF.